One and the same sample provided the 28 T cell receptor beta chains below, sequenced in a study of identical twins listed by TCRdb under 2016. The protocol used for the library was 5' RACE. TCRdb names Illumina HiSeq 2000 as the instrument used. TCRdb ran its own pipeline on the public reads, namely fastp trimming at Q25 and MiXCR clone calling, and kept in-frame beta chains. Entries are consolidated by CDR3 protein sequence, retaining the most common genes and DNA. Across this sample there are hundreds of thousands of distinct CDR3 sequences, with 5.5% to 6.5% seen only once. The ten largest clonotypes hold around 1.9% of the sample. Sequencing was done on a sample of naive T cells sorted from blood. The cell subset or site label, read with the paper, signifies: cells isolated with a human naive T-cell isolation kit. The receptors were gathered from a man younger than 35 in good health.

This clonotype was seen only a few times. The DNA for the CDR3 is TGTGCCAGCTCACCAATTACAGGGGACTATGGCTACACCTTC. Translating it yields CASSPITGDYGYTF. The genes are TRBV18 and TRBJ1-2; 7 nucleotides align to TRBD1. Per germline, CDR1 KGHSH and CDR2 LQKENI. The CDR3 contains 14 residues. Trimming cost V 2 bases and J 3 bases; bases outside gene matches: 3. The whole variable domain, filled in from reference TRBV18 and TRBJ1-2, reads NAGVMQNPRHLVRRRGQEARLRCSPMKGHSHVYWYRQLPEEGLKFMVYLQKENIIDESGMPKERFSAEFPKEGPSILRIQQVVRGDSAAYFCASSPITGDYGYTFGSGTRLTVV.

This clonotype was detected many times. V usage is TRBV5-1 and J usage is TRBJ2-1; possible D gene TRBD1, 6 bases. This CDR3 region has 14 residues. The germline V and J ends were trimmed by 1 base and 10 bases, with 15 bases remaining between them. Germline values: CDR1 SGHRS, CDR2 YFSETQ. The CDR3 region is CASSLPDRGQEQFF. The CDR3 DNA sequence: TGCGCCAGCAGCTTGCCTGACCGGGGACAAGAGCAGTTCTTC.

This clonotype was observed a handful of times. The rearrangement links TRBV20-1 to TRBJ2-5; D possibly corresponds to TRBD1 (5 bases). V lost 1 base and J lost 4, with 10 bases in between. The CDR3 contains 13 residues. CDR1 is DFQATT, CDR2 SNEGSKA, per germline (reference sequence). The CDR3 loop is CSARAGNGETQYF. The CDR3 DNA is TGCAGTGCTAGAGCAGGGAATGGAGAGACCCAGTACTTC.

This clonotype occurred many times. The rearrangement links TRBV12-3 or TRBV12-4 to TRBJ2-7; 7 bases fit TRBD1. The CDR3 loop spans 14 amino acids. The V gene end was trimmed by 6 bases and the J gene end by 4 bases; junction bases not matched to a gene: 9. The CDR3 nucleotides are TGTGCCAGCAGCTTAAGGGGGCCGGGATACGAGCAGTACTTC. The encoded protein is CASSLRGPGYEQYF.

The CDR3 loop is CAWSDWTGTRRTDTQYF. The DNA for the CDR3 is TGTGCCTGGAGTGACTGGACAGGGACGAGGCGCACAGATACGCAGTATTTT. This rearrangement joins TRBV30 to TRBJ2-3; 8 bases fit TRBD1. This CDR3 spans 17 amino acids. Per the germline V gene, CDR1 is GTSNPN and CDR2 is SVGIG (reference sequence). J was trimmed by 1 base and V by 1 base; bases with no gene match: 10.

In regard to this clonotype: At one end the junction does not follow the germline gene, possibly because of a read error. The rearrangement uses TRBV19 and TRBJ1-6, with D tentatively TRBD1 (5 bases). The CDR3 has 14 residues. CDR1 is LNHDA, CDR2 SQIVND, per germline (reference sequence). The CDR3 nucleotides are TGTGCCAGTAGCATAGGGACCGAGAATTCACCCCTCCACTTT. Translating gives CASSIGTENSPLHF.

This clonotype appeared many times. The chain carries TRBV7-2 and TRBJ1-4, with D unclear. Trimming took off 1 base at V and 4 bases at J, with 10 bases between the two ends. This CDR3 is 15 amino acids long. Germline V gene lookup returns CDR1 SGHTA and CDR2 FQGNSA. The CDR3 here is CASSLVGELNEKLFF. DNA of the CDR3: TGTGCCAGCAGCTTAGTCGGAGAGCTTAATGAAAAACTGTTTTTT.

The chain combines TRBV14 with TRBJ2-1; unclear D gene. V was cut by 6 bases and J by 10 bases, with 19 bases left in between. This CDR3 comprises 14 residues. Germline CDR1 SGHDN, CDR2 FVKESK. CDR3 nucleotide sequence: TGTGCCAGCAGTCCGCCGGGCGGTCGCCCCGAGCAGTTCTTC. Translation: CASSPPGGRPEQFF. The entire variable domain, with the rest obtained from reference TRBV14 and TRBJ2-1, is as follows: EAGVTQFPSHSVIEKGQTVTLRCDPISGHDNLYWYRRVMGKEIKFLLHFVKESKQDESGMPNNRFLAERTGGTYSTLKVQPAELEDSGVYFCASSPPGGRPEQFFGPGTRLTVL.

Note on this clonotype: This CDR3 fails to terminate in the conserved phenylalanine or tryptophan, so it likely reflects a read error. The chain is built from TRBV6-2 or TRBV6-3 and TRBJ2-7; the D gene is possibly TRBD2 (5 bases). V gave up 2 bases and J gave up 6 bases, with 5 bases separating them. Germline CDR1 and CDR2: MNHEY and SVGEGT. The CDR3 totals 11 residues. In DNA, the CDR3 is TGTGCCAGCAGTTACGGGAGCGAGCAGTACCTC. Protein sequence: CASSYGSEQYL.

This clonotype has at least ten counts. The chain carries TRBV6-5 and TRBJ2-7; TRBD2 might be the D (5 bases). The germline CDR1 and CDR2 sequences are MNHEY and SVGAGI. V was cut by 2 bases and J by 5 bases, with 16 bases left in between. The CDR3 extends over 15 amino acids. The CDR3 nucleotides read TGTGCCAGCAGTTACACAGCGGAAATCATCCACGAGCAGTACTTC. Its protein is CASSYTAEIIHEQYF.

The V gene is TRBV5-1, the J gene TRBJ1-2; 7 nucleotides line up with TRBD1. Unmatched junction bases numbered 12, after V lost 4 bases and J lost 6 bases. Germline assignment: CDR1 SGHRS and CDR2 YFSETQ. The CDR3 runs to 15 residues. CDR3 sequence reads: CASSPGTAEGHGYTF. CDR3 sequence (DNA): TGCGCCAGCAGCCCCGGGACAGCTGAGGGACATGGCTACACCTTC.

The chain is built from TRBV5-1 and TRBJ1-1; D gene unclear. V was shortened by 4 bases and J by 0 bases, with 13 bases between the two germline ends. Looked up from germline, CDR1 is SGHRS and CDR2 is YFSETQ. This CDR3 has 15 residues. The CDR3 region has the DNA TGCGCCAGCAGCAATTGGGCCTCAATGAACACTGAAGCTTTCTTT. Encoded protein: CASSNWASMNTEAFF.

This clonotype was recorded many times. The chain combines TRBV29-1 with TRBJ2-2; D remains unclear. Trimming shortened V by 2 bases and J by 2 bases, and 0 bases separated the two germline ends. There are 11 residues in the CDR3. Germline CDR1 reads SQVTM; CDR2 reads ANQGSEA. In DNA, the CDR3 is TGCAGCGTTGAAAACACCGGGGAGCTGTTTTTT. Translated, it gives CSVENTGELFF.

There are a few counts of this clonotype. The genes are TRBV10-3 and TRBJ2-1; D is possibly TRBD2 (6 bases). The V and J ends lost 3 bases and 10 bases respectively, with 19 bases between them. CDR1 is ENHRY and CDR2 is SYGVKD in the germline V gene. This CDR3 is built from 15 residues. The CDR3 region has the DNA TGTGCCATCAGTGACGAGACTAGGAATGCAAAGGAGCAGTTCTTC. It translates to CAISDETRNAKEQFF.

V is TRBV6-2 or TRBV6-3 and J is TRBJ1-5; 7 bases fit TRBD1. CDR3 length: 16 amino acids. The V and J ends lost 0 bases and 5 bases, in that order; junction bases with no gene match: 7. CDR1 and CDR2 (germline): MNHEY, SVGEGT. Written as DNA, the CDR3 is TGTGCCAGCAGTTACTCTACCGGGACAGATTATCAGCCCCAGCATTTT. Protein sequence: CASSYSTGTDYQPQHF.

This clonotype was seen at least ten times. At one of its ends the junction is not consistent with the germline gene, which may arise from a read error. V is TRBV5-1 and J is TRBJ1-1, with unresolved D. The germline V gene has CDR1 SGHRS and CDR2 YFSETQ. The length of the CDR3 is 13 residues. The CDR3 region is CASSLVGSTEAFF. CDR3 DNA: TGTGCCAGCAGCTTAGTGGGCAGCACTGAAGCTTTCTTT.

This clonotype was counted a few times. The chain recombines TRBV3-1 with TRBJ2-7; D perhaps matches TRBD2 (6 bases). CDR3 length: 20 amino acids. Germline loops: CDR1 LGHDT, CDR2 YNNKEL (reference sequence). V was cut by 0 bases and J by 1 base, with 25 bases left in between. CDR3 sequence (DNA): TGTGCCAGCAGCCAAGACTACCCTAGCGCAACGAGGAGGATTTCCTACGAGCAGTACTTC. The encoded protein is CASSQDYPSATRRISYEQYF.

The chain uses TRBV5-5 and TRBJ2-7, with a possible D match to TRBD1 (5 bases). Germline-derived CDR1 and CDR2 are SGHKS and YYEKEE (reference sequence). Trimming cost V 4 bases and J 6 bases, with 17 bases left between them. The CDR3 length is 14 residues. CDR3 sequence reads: CASSQTQGFREQYF. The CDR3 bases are TGTGCCAGCAGCCAAACTCAGGGTTTCCGCGAGCAGTACTTC.

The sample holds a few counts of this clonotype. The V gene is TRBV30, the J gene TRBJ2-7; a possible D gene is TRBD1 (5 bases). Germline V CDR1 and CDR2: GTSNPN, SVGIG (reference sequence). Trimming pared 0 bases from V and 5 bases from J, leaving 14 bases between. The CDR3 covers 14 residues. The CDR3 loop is CAWSVGQGNHEQYF. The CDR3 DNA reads TGTGCCTGGAGTGTAGGTCAGGGTAATCACGAGCAGTACTTC.

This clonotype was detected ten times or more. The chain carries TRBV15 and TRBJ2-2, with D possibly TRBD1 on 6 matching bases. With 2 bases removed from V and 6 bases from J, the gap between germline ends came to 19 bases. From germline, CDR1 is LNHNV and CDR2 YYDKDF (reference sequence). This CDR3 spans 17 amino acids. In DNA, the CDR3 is TGTGCCACCAGCAGAACAACAGGGTTCGGGAAGGCCGGGGAGCTGTTTTTT. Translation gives CATSRTTGFGKAGELFF.

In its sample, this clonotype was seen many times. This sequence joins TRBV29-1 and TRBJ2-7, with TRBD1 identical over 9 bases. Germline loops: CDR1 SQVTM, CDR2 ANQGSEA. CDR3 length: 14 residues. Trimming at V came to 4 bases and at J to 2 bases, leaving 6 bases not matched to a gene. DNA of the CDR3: TGCAGCGTTGCTTTGGGACAGGGTACCTACGAGCAGTACTTC. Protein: CSVALGQGTYEQYF.

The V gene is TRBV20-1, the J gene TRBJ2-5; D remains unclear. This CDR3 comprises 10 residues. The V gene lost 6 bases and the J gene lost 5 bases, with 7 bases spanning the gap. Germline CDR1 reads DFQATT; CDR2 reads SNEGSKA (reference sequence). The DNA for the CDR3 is TGCAGTGCGGGGTTGGAGACCCAGTACTTC. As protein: CSAGLETQYF.

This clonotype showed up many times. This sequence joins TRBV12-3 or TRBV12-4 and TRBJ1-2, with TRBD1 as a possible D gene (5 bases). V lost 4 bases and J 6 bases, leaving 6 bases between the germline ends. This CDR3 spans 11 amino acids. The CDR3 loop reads CASSSGNGYTF. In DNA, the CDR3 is TGTGCCAGCAGTTCAGGGAATGGCTACACCTTC.

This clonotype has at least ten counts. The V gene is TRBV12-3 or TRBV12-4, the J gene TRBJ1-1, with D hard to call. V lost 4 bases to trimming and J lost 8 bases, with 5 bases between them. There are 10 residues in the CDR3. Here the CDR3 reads CASSSDEAFF. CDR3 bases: TGTGCCAGCAGTTCCGACGAAGCTTTCTTT.

CDR3 sequence reads: CASSFEWTRGRSGNTIYF. CDR3 bases: TGCGCCAGCAGCTTCGAGTGGACAAGGGGGCGCTCTGGAAACACCATATATTTT. The chain is built from TRBV5-1 and TRBJ1-3, with 7 nucleotides matching TRBD1. The CDR3 runs to 18 residues. Germline CDR1 SGHRS, CDR2 YFSETQ. The V segment lost 2 bases and the J segment 0 bases; nucleotides outside the gene matches: 11.

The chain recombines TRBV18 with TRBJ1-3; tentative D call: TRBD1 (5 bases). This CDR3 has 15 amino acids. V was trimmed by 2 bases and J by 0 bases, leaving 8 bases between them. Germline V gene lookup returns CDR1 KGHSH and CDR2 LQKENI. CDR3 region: CASSPTRDSGNTIYF. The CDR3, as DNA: TGTGCCAGCTCACCAACCAGGGACTCTGGAAACACCATATATTTT. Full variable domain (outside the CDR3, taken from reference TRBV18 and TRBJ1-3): NAGVMQNPRHLVRRRGQEARLRCSPMKGHSHVYWYRQLPEEGLKFMVYLQKENIIDESGMPKERFSAEFPKEGPSILRIQQVVRGDSAAYFCASSPTRDSGNTIYFGEGSWLTVV.

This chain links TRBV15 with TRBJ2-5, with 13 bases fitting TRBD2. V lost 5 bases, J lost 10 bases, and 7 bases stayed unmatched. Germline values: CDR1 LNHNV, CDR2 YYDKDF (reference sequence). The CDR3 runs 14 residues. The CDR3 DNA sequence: TGTGCCACCAGCGCGCGACTAGCGGGAGGTGGCCAGTACTTC. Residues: CATSARLAGGGQYF.

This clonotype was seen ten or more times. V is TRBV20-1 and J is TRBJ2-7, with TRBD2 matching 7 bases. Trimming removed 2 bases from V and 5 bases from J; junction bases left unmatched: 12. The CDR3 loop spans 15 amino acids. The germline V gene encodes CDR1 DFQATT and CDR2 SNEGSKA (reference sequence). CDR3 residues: CSARPLRREYHEQYF. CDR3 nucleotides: TGCAGTGCTAGACCCCTCCGGCGGGAGTACCACGAGCAGTACTTC.